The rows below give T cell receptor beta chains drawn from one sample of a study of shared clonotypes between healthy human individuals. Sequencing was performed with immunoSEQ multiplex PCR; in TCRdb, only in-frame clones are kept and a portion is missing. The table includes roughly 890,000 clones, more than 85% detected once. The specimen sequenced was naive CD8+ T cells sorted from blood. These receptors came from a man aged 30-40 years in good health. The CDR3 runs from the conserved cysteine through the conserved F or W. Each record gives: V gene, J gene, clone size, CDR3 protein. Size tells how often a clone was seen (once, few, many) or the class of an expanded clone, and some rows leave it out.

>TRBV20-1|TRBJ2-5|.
CSARDSRAQYF
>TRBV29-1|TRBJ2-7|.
CSEFAGSYEQYF
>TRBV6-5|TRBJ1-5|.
CASSYGGTGQPQHF
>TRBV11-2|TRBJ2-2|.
CASSSLWGRGSTGELFF
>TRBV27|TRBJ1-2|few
CASSLSVELIYGYTF
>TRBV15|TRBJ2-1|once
CATSSPYGYNEQFF
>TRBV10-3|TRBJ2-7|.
CAIRETGQGSFYEQYF
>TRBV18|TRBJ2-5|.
CATQRGMETQYF
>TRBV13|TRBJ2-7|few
CASSPGLSTYEQYF
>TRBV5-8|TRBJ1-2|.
CASSWGSGYGYTF
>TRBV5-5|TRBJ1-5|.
CASSLTWGQPQHF
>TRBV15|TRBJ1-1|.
CATSRRADTEAFF
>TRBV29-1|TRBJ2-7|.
CSVEGSAQGRYEQYF
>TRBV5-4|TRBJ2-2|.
CASSSDSGELFF
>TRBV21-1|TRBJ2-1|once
CASMLIGTSGSSGDNEQFF
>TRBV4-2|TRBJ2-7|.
CASSQYLGGAAYEQYF
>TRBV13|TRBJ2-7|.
CASSFSSYEQYF
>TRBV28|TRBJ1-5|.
CASSFTGAQPQHF
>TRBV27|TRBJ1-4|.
CASSLGLNEKLFF
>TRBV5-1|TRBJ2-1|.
CASSPTSGRHNEQFF
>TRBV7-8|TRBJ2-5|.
CASSTRRGQETQYF
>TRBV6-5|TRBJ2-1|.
CASSNWAQSSYNEQFF
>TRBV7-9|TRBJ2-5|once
CASSRTGTPETQYF
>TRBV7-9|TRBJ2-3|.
CASTPPGVSTDTQYF
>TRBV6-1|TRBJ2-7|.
CASSEAPGGYEQYF
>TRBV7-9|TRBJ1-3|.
CAASGDRGVDTIYF
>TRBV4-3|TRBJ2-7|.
CASSQYPPTSGMTYEQYF
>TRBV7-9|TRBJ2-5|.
CASEKGMAETQYF
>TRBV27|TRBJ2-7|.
CASTNRPAYEQYF
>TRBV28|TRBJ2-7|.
CASSPTPPYNEQYF
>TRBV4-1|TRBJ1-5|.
CASSQDGVGNQPQHF
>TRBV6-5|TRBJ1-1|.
CASSYTSAMNTEAFF
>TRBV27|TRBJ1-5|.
CASSFSRAGPPHF
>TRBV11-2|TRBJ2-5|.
CASMNPAGARETQYF
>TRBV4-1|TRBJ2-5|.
CASSQDLPQGETQYF
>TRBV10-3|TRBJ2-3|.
CAISDPGTGSTDTQYF
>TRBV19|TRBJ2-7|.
CASSIGYEQYF
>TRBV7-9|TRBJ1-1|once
CASSLESPGVNTEAFF
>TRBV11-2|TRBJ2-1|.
CASSLGTRARQFF
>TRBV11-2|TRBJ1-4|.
CASSRTPNEKLFF
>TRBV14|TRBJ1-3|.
CASSQVFTDEYPISGNTIYF
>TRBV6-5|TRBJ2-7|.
CASGYGTLYEQYF
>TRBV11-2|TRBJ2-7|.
CASSLELAPSYEQYF
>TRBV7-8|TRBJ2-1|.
CASSIGTSNEQFF
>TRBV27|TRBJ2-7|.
CASSPGRNGHEQYF
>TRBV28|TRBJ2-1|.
CASIGGVSPLSQYRNEQFF
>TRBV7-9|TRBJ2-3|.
CARPPSRADTQYF
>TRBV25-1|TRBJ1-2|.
CASSARGQRLFSGYTF
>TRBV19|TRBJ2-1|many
CASSIDLGRPNYNEQFF
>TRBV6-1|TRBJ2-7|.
CASSVKGTEQYF
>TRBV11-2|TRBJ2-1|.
CASSLGLYFDRAAEQFF
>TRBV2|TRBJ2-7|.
CASSGLTYEQYF
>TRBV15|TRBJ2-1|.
CATRDLNEQFF
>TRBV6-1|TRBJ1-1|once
CASSHRTDEAFF
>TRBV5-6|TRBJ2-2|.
CASSLAAGGFRTGELFF